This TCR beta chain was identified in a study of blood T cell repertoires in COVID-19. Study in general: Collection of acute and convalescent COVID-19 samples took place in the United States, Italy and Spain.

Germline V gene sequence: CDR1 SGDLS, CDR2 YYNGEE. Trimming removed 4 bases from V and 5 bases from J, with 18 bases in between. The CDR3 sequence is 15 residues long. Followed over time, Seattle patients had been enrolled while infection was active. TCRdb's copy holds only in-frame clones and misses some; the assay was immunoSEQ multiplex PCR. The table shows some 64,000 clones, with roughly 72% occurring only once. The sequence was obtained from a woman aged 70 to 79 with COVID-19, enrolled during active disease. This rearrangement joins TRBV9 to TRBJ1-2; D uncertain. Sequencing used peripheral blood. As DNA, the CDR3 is TGTGCCAGCAGCTCCGGAAGCCAGAGGAGTTATGGCTACACCTTC. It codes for CASSSGSQRSYGYTF.